This T cell receptor (beta chain) was profiled in a study of response to subunit inactivated influenza vaccine (dated by TCRdb to 2017 to 2018). At the level of the whole study: The study used deep quantitative T cell receptor repertoire profiling to track responses to a trivalent subunit inactivated influenza vaccine. Results the study describes overall, beyond this receptor: It was suggested by the authors that each seasonal influenza vaccination may recruit only a limited number of new T cells.

Trimming costs V 2 bases and J 0 bases, and their ends lie 13 bases apart. As encoded in the germline V gene, CDR1 is SGHVS while CDR2 is FNYEAQ. Including the terminal cysteine and phenylalanine, the CDR3 comprises 17 residues. CDR3 DNA is the only sequence kept; it has 51 bases, read in frame from the first base. Receptors were amplified or captured by RT-PCR. Reads for this sample came from an Illumina HiSeq 2500. TCRdb applied fastp at Q25 and MiXCR to the public reads, then kept only in-frame beta chains. Entries that share a CDR3 protein sequence are merged under the most common genes and DNA. The sample table contains 600,000 to 700,000 distinct CDR3 sequences; only one count was recorded for 14% of them. Of the sample, about 7.6% falls within the top ten clones. In regard to this clonotype: The target of this receptor is not known. Base qualities are not recorded, but no much larger clone differs from it by a single base.

The clonotype originates from a man aged 45 to 65 who received an inactivated influenza vaccine. Donor details come from another sample of the same person, matched by shared clones. Rearrangement joined TRBV7-6 to TRBJ1-4; no confident D gene assignment can be made. Sequenced here: PBMCs from blood, sampled approximately 15 days before vaccination. The nucleotide sequence reads as follows: TGTGCCAGCAGCTTACAGAGTCCCAGTGCAACTAATGAAAAACTGTTTTTT. It translates as CASSLQSPSATNEKLFF.